The T cell receptor (beta chain) described here comes from a study of cytomegalovirus exposure and HLA in healthy donors. Findings and caveats of the study: TCR beta chains associated with HLA were, in a later analysis, more clonally expanded than equally common others. For cytomegalovirus status, the classifier reportedly gave diagnoses with high specificity and sensitivity.

CDR1 is GTSNPN, CDR2 SVGIG, per germline (reference sequence). This CDR3 is built from 13 residues. V shed 4 bases and J shed 3 bases, with 13 bases lying between them. The donors comprised healthy bone marrow donors. The PCR employed 60 Vbeta primers together with 13 Jbeta primers. In the authors' methods: It was a later analysis that counted about 80 million unique TCR beta chains, of which 9.5 million to 14 million were shared. The repertoire was sequenced with immunoSEQ multiplex PCR; TCRdb's copy has only in-frame clones and lacks some. That table gives V, J and clone size, and the DNA gave D and trimming. The data contain more than 75,000 clones, approximately 74% of them singletons. As to this clone: Its antigen is not identified.

The chain links TRBV30 to TRBJ2-7, with D perhaps TRBD1 (6 bases). Sample: PBMCs. The clonotype originates from a woman aged 45-60 years in good health and CMV-seropositive. The CDR3 spells CAWKRQADYEQYF. CDR3 coding DNA: TGTGCCTGGAAAAGACAGGCCGACTACGAGCAGTACTTC.